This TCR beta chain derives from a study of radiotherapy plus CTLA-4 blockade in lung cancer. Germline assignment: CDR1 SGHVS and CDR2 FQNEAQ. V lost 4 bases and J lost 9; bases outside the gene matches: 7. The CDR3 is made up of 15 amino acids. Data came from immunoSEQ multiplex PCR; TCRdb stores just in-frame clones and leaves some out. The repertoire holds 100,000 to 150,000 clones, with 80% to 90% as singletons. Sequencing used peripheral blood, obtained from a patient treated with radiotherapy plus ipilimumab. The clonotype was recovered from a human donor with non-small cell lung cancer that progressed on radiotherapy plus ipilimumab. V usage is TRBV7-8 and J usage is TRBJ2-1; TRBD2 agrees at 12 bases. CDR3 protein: CASSSRLAGVREQFF. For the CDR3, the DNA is TGTGCCAGCAGCTCAAGACTAGCGGGAGTACGTGAGCAGTTCTTC.